These T cell receptor beta chains were read from a single sample in a study of blood T cell repertoires in COVID-19. Profiled with immunoSEQ multiplex PCR; TCRdb holds only in-frame clones, not every one. The sample holds around 260,000 clones, less than 90% seen once. Sequencing input: peripheral blood. The receptors originated from a man between 60 and 75 years old who had recovered from COVID-19. The CDR3 runs from the conserved cysteine through the conserved F or W. Fields, in order: V gene, CDR3 protein.

TRBV5-1 CASSSSGNKYNEQFF
TRBV18 CASSLKGGQIRNTIYF
TRBV3-1/TRBV3-2 CASSQAPPDTQYF
TRBV5-1 CASSFRLAGNTGELFF
TRBV6-5 CASSYFRMSTDTQYF
TRBV28 CASTKLRTSNYGYTF
TRBV11-2 CASSSDRVAGNTIYF
TRBV6-1 CASSEGAGGPLGNQPQHF
TRBV30 CAWGTGDEQFF
TRBV18 CASSPTGTGYTGELFF
TRBV5-4 CASSAGTGRLGEQFF
TRBV6-5 CASSSPGTGGTGELFF
TRBV29-1 CSVVRGGTDTQYF
TRBV15 CATSRGTSGTDTQYF
TRBV27 CASRADGGGVDEQFF
TRBV18 CASSLSSGSSDTQYF